Listed here are 7 T cell receptor beta chains from one sample, sequenced in a study of cytomegalovirus exposure and HLA in healthy donors. The PCR was carried out with 60 Vbeta primers and 13 Jbeta primers. Profiling relied on immunoSEQ multiplex PCR, and the TCRdb table lists in-frame clones only, not all of them. The sample has some 180,000 clones; over 65% are singletons. The sequenced material came from PBMCs. These receptors originate from a woman between 25 and 40 years old in good health and CMV-seronegative.

This rearrangement joins TRBV5-6 to TRBJ1-2, with D unresolved. Germline CDR1 is SGHDT and CDR2 is YYEEEE. V shed 0 bases and J shed 7 bases, with 7 bases lying between them. The CDR3 totals 12 residues. CDR3 amino acids: CASSLGLRGYTF. CDR3 sequence (DNA): TGTGCCAGCAGCTTGGGTCTACGTGGCTACACCTTC.

A few counts support this clone. This sequence joins TRBV29-1 and TRBJ1-2, with D possibly TRBD1 on 5 matching bases. The CDR3 totals 11 residues. CDR1 and CDR2 from the germline V gene are SQVTM and ANQGSEA. CDR3 nucleotide sequence: TGCGGCGGACAAGAAAACTATGGCTACACCTTC. It encodes CGGQENYGYTF.

The chain joins TRBV28 to TRBJ2-7; TRBD2 is a possible D gene (6 bases). Trimming took 10 bases from V and 4 from J, leaving 11 bases between them. The CDR3 spans 11 residues. Germline CDR1 MDHEN, CDR2 SYDVKM. The CDR3, as DNA: TGTGCCACCGCAGGGAGGTACGAGCAGTACTTC. This gives the protein CATAGRYEQYF.

The chain couples TRBV7-9 to TRBJ2-5; D is possibly TRBD1 (6 bases). The CDR3 loop spans 16 amino acids. V lost 3 bases and J lost 4, with 18 bases in between. Germline values: CDR1 SEHNR, CDR2 FQNEAQ (reference sequence). The CDR3 here is CASSFSRADSRETQYF. The DNA of the CDR3 is TGTGCCAGCAGCTTCAGTCGGGCGGACAGCCGAGAGACCCAGTACTTC.

The rearrangement joins TRBV6-6 to TRBJ2-5; maybe TRBD2 (5 bases). V lost 1 base and J lost 3, with 9 bases in between. Germline V gives CDR1 MNHNY, CDR2 SVGAGI (reference sequence). This CDR3 spans 14 amino acids. CDR3 in amino acids: CASSYLASKETQYF. DNA for the CDR3: TGTGCCAGCAGTTACTTGGCTAGCAAAGAGACCCAGTACTTC.

Here the CDR3 DNA reads TGCGCCAGCACCCCCGGCGGGGACCCAGCCTACGAGCAGTACTTC. Translation gives CASTPGGDPAYEQYF. The V gene is TRBV5-1, the J gene TRBJ2-7; D is possibly TRBD2 (6 bases). The CDR3 spans 15 residues. Germline CDR1 is SGHRS and CDR2 is YFSETQ. The V end was cut by 6 bases, the J end by 2 bases, with 18 bases between.

This sequence joins TRBV27 and TRBJ2-7; TRBD1 is a possible D gene (5 bases). Trimming left V 1 base short and J 5 bases short, with 12 bases between. Germline V gene lookup returns CDR1 MNHEY and CDR2 SMNVEV (reference sequence). The CDR3 runs to 14 residues. The CDR3 DNA follows: TGTGCCAGCAGTTTATACCAGGGTGGGCACGAGCAGTACTTC. It yields the protein CASSLYQGGHEQYF.